This T cell receptor (beta chain) was captured in a study of control samples from healthy donors and cancer patients. From germline, CDR1 is LGHNA and CDR2 YSLEER. There are 16 residues in the CDR3. The ends were cut back, 0 bases at V and 3 bases at J, with 15 bases in the middle. Assay used: immunoSEQ multiplex PCR; TCRdb lists only in-frame clones, some missing. The sample lists roughly 68,000 clones, about 83% occurring once. The chain couples TRBV4-3 to TRBJ2-7; possibly TRBD2 for D (6 bases). The source of this sequence is a man in his 60s in good health. Sequencing was done on a sample of blood. The CDR3 loop is CASSQDIGGRIYEQYF. The DNA of the CDR3 is TGCGCCAGCAGCCAAGATATCGGGGGTAGAATCTACGAGCAGTACTTC.